The clone carrying this T cell receptor beta chain was recorded once. What it binds is not known. The table came from immunoSEQ multiplex PCR; TCRdb's copy has only in-frame clones and leaves some out. The sample consists of around 40,000 clones, approximately 68% of them appearing once. This specimen belongs to a study of radiotherapy plus CTLA-4 blockade in lung cancer. Looking at the study overall: Objective responses were documented in about 19% of patients, with disease control in around 31%.

Chemo-refractory metastatic non-small-cell lung cancer patients underwent focal radiation alongside CTLA-4 blockade with ipilimumab. The study's findings and limits: Radiotherapy with ipilimumab was followed by blood expansion of tumor-derived clones. The best predictor of response was reported to be early blood T cell clone dynamics, with interferon-beta.

The V gene lost 0 bases and the J gene lost 7 bases, with 11 bases spanning the gap. Per the germline V gene, CDR1 is SGHRS and CDR2 is YFSETQ. The CDR3 loop spans 14 amino acids. V is TRBV5-1 and J is TRBJ2-1; tentative D call: TRBD1 (6 bases). The sequenced sample was peripheral blood, obtained from a patient treated with radiotherapy plus ipilimumab. This TCR derives from a human donor with non-small cell lung cancer who had stable disease on radiotherapy plus ipilimumab. Here the CDR3 DNA reads TGCGCCAGCAGCTTGGACAGGGTTGGGAATGAGCAGTTCTTC. This encodes CASSLDRVGNEQFF.